This T cell receptor (beta chain) was obtained from a study of CD8+ T cells in alopecia areata. Overall study context: The SALT score measured affected scalp surface percentage in treated patients.

The sequencing template was cDNA reverse transcribed from extracted RNA. Sequencing was performed with immunoSEQ multiplex PCR; in TCRdb, only in-frame clones are kept and a portion is missing. The table includes 190,000 or so clones, about 60% detected once. Trimming shortened V by 1 base and J by 5 bases, and 11 bases separated the two germline ends. The CDR3 extends over 14 amino acids. Germline-derived CDR1 and CDR2 are GTSNPN and SVGIG (reference sequence). Treatment of the sample: oral pan-JAK inhibitor, 5-10 mg twice daily. This chain uses TRBV30 with TRBJ1-4; tentatively, D is TRBD1 (5 bases). This receptor was obtained from a human donor with alopecia areata. The sample here was CD8+ T cells sorted from blood, taken at week 24, from a patient treated with tofacitinib. The CDR3 reads CAWSGGLNNEKLFF. The CDR3 DNA reads TGTGCCTGGAGTGGGGGCCTGAACAATGAAAAACTGTTTTTT.